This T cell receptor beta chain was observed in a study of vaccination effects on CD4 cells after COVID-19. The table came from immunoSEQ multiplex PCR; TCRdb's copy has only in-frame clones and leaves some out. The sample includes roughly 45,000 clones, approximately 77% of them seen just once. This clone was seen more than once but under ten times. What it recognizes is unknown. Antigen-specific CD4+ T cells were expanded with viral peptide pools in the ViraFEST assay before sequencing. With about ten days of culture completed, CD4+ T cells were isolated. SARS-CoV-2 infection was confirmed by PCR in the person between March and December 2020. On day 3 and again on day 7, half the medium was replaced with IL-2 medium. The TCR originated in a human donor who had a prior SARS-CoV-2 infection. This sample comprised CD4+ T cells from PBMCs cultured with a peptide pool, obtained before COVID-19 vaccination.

The CDR3 spells CASSYPGHTNTGELFF. The DNA of the CDR3 is TGTGCCAGCAGTTATCCGGGACATACCAACACCGGGGAGCTGTTTTTT. V usage is TRBV7-6 and J usage is TRBJ2-2; possibly TRBD1 for D (6 bases). V was shortened by 6 bases and J by 2 bases, with 16 bases between the two germline ends. Germline CDR1 reads SGHVS; CDR2 reads FNYEAQ. This CDR3 is built from 16 residues.